The 25 T cell receptor beta chains presented below share a single source sample, sequenced in a study of response to subunit inactivated influenza vaccine listed by TCRdb under 2018. The protocol used for the library was RT-PCR. The listed sequencing device is Illumina HiSeq 2500. The public reads were reanalyzed by TCRdb: fastp trimming at Q25, MiXCR alignment, in-frame beta chains only. Each entry is one CDR3 protein sequence, shown with its most common DNA and genes. The sample table records 800,000 to 1,000,000 distinct CDR3 sequences; 21% of these occur just once. The leading ten clones occupy about 9.4% of the sample. Here the sequenced sample was PBMCs from blood, taken approximately 5 days after vaccination. The origin of the receptors is a man over 45 who received an inactivated influenza vaccine. Donor details come from another sample of the same person, matched by shared clones.

In this sample, this clonotype turned up a few times. The genes are TRBV4-2 and TRBJ2-7; D might be TRBD1 or TRBD2, each matching 5 bases. V was cut by 1 base and J by 2 bases, with 9 bases left in between. This CDR3 has 14 residues. The germline V gene encodes CDR1 LGHNA and CDR2 YNFKEQ. For the CDR3, the DNA is TGTGCCAGCAGCCAAGGGGACGGAACCTACGAGCAGTACTTC. Its protein is CASSQGDGTYEQYF.

This clonotype was counted a few times. J is TRBJ2-1 and V is TRBV7-9; 8 bases align to TRBD2. V lost 6 bases to trimming and J lost 5 bases; unmatched junction nucleotides: 12. The CDR3 contains 16 residues. Germline V lookup: CDR1 SEHNR, CDR2 FQNEAQ (reference sequence). CDR3 protein: CASRENREGRNNEQFF. CDR3 nucleotide sequence: TGTGCCAGCAGGGAGAACCGGGAGGGCAGAAACAATGAGCAGTTCTTC.

This clonotype showed up just a few times. The chain employs TRBV29-1 and TRBJ1-1; 9 bases map to TRBD1. V was clipped by 6 bases and J by 1 base; unmatched bases: 6. The CDR3 length is 14 residues. In germline, CDR1 is SQVTM, CDR2 ANQGSEA. The CDR3 loop is CSVRDRDRNTEAFF. The CDR3 bases are TGCAGCGTACGGGACAGGGACCGGAACACTGAAGCTTTCTTT.

This clonotype was recorded many times. This chain joins TRBV7-2 and TRBJ2-3, with 12 bases identical to TRBD2. The CDR3 runs to 17 residues. Looked up from germline, CDR1 is SGHTA and CDR2 is FQGNSA. V lost 4 bases and J lost 2; bases outside the gene matches: 7. In nucleotides, the CDR3 is TGTGCCAGCAGCTCACACGGACTAGCGGGATTCACAGATACGCAGTATTTT. Its protein product is CASSSHGLAGFTDTQYF. Filled out from reference TRBV7-2 and TRBJ2-3, the complete variable domain reads GAGVSQSPSNKVTEKGKDVELRCDPISGHTALYWYRQSLGQGLEFLIYFQGNSAPDKSGLPSDRFSAERTGGSVSTLTIQRTQQEDSAVYLCASSSHGLAGFTDTQYFGPGTRLTVL.

The sample holds a few counts of this clonotype. The V and J genes are TRBV7-2 and TRBJ2-7; the D gene is possibly TRBD1 (6 bases). Deletions cut 5 bases from V and 3 bases from J, with 17 bases between. The germline gives CDR1 SGHTA, CDR2 FQGNSA. CDR3 length equals 15 residues. In DNA, the CDR3 is TGTGCCAGCAGCCCGAGCGCAGGGGAGTACTACGAGCAGTACTTC. Translation: CASSPSAGEYYEQYF.

This clonotype has just a few counts. V gene TRBV12-3 or TRBV12-4 combines with J gene TRBJ1-5; D gene unclear. CDR3 length equals 15 residues. The V end lost 2 bases, the J end lost 0 bases, and 8 bases lay between the germline ends. The chain's CDR3 is CASSLSRTSNQPQHF. In nucleotides, the CDR3 is TGTGCCAGCAGTTTAAGCAGGACTAGCAATCAGCCCCAGCATTTT.

This clonotype was seen many times. The V gene is TRBV5-6, the J gene TRBJ2-1; no firm D call. Germline V gene data show CDR1 as SGHDT and CDR2 as YYEEEE. With 0 bases removed from V and 8 bases from J, the gap between germline ends came to 3 bases. The CDR3 extends over 11 amino acids. The CDR3 sequence is CASSLADEQFF. DNA of the CDR3: TGTGCCAGCAGCTTGGCGGATGAGCAGTTCTTC.

This clonotype was observed at least ten times. The genes are TRBV6-2 or TRBV6-3 and TRBJ1-2; D possibly corresponds to TRBD1 (5 bases). V gave up 7 bases and J gave up 5 bases, with 20 bases separating them. CDR1 and CDR2 (germline): MNHEY, SVGEGT. This CDR3 has 15 amino acids. The CDR3 loop reads CASTNSGGGYYGYTF. The CDR3 region has the DNA TGTGCCAGCACCAACTCCGGCGGGGGGTATTATGGCTACACCTTC.

V is TRBV5-6 and J is TRBJ1-2, with D perhaps TRBD1 (6 bases). The CDR3 has 13 residues. Germline CDR1 SGHDT, CDR2 YYEEEE. V was trimmed by 2 bases and J by 8 bases, leaving 13 bases between them. CDR3 sequence (DNA): TGTGCCAGCAGCTTATCAGGGGCGGTAGGCTACACCTTC. Translating gives CASSLSGAVGYTF.

The V and J genes are TRBV7-9 and TRBJ2-1; perhaps TRBD1 as D (6 bases). There are 15 residues in the CDR3. Trimming pared 7 bases from V and 8 bases from J, leaving 21 bases between. The germline V gene encodes CDR1 SEHNR and CDR2 FQNEAQ (reference sequence). The CDR3 nucleotides read TGTGCCAGCACCATACCGGGACAATGGTTCCATGAGCAGTTCTTC. It encodes CASTIPGQWFHEQFF. Supplemented by reference TRBV7-9 and TRBJ2-1, the full variable domain reads DTGVSQNPRHKITKRGQNVTFRCDPISEHNRLYWYRQTLGQGPEFLTYFQNEAQLEKSRLLSDRFSAERPKGSFSTLEIQRTEQGDSAMYLCASTIPGQWFHEQFFGPGTRLTVL.

This clonotype was counted at least ten times. The gene calls are TRBV10-3 and TRBJ2-5; 9 bases are a match to TRBD2. CDR3 length equals 14 residues. V lost 8 bases to trimming and J lost 4 bases; unmatched junction nucleotides: 8. Germline values: CDR1 ENHRY, CDR2 SYGVKD. The CDR3 region has the DNA TGTGCCATCTCTGCGGGGGGGCCTTTAGAGACCCAGTACTTC. It codes for CAISAGGPLETQYF.

A few counts support this clonotype. V usage is TRBV11-2 and J usage is TRBJ2-7, with D perhaps TRBD1 (6 bases). The V end lost 8 bases, the J end lost 5 bases, and 19 bases lay between the germline ends. The CDR3 loop spans 14 amino acids. Germline CDR1 is SGHAT and CDR2 is FQNNGV. DNA for the CDR3: TGTGCCAGCCAAAGGACAGTAATCGAGGACGAGCAGTACTTC. Protein: CASQRTVIEDEQYF.

This clonotype occurred many times. The chain has TRBV10-3 and TRBJ2-1, with D perhaps matching TRBD1 (5 bases). Deletions cut 2 bases from V and 0 bases from J, with 8 bases between. Germline CDR1 and CDR2: ENHRY and SYGVKD. The CDR3 contains 15 residues. This CDR3 reads CAISETGLSYNEQFF. DNA for the CDR3: TGTGCCATCAGTGAGACAGGCCTCTCCTACAATGAGCAGTTCTTC.

This clonotype occurred a few times. The chain joins TRBV2 to TRBJ1-3; D ambiguous. Germline values: CDR1 SNHLY, CDR2 FYNNEI. The germline V and J ends were trimmed by 1 base and 0 bases, with 7 bases remaining between them. The CDR3 totals 15 residues. The CDR3 DNA reads as TGTGCCAGCAGTGAAGTCGTGCTCTCTGGAAACACCATATATTTT. Translation gives CASSEVVLSGNTIYF.

A single count supports this clonotype. This chain uses TRBV28 with TRBJ2-1; 7 bases are shared with TRBD2. The CDR3 runs 16 residues. The J segment lost 5 bases and the V segment lost 2 bases, leaving 9 bases of the junction unmatched. The germline CDR1 and CDR2 sequences are MDHEN and SYDVKM. CDR3 nucleotides: TGTGCCAGCAGTTTAGCCCGGGACTATCAAGACAATGAGCAGTTCTTC. Translated: CASSLARDYQDNEQFF.

In this sample, this clonotype turned up many times. The chain has TRBV20-1 and TRBJ2-1; 7 nucleotides match TRBD2. The CDR3 totals 14 residues. The ends lost 5 bases at V and 6 bases at J; junction bases unmatched: 10. Germline V CDR1 and CDR2: DFQATT, SNEGSKA (reference sequence). The CDR3 sequence: CSAPRETSGNEQFF. The CDR3 bases are TGCAGTGCTCCGCGGGAGACCTCGGGCAATGAGCAGTTCTTC.

V usage is TRBV11-2 and J usage is TRBJ2-7; no firm D call. V lost 1 base and J lost 2, with 12 bases in between. The CDR3 loop spans 15 amino acids. The V gene's germline CDR1 is SGHAT and CDR2 FQNNGV. CDR3 protein: CASSLVLSRAYEQYF. CDR3 DNA sequence: TGTGCCAGCAGCTTAGTTCTGTCGAGAGCCTACGAGCAGTACTTC.

The chain links TRBV4-3 to TRBJ2-5; perhaps TRBD1 as D (6 bases). V lost 4 bases and J lost 1, with 13 bases in between. This CDR3 contains 15 residues. CDR1 LGHNA and CDR2 YSLEER come from the germline V gene. CDR3 sequence (DNA): TGCGCCAGCAGCCGGCACAGGGAAGGCCAAGAGACCCAGTACTTC. It yields the protein CASSRHREGQETQYF.

This clonotype showed up many times. The chain employs TRBV7-2 and TRBJ1-2, with no clear D. The germline V gene encodes CDR1 SGHTA and CDR2 FQGNSA. The V and J ends lost 3 bases and 8 bases respectively, with 13 bases between them. CDR3 length: 13 residues. The CDR3 is CASSFGGGPGYTF. DNA for the CDR3: TGTGCCAGCAGCTTCGGAGGAGGACCCGGCTACACCTTC.

In this sample, this clonotype turned up a few times. V and J are TRBV9 and TRBJ2-1; possible D gene TRBD1, 5 bases. This CDR3 has 16 residues. Trimming took off 0 bases at V and 4 bases at J, with 14 bases between the two ends. Germline-derived CDR1 and CDR2 are SGDLS and YYNGEE. In DNA form, the CDR3 reads TGTGCCAGCAGCGTAGGGGTACTTAAGGGGTACAATGAGCAGTTCTTC. Encoded protein: CASSVGVLKGYNEQFF.

In this sample, this clonotype turned up a few times. The chain is built from TRBV18 and TRBJ2-5, with a weak D call TRBD1 (6 bases). The CDR3 has 15 residues. CDR1 KGHSH and CDR2 LQKENI come from the germline V gene. Trimming removed 3 bases from V and 4 bases from J, with 15 bases in between. The CDR3 nucleotides are TGTGCCAGCTCACCGGCATTTTTAGGGGGAGAGACCCAGTACTTC. This codes for CASSPAFLGGETQYF.

The chain is built from TRBV27 and TRBJ1-5, with 7 bases matching TRBD1. There are 15 residues in the CDR3. Germline V gives CDR1 MNHEY, CDR2 SMNVEV (reference sequence). Losses at the gene ends were 6 bases for V and 0 bases for J; bases not matched to a gene: 5. The CDR3 DNA is TGTGCCAGCAGACTGACAGGGATTAGCAATCAGCCCCAGCATTTT. As protein: CASRLTGISNQPQHF.

The chain carries TRBV11-2 and TRBJ2-4, with 9 bases matching TRBD1. Germline V gives CDR1 SGHAT, CDR2 FQNNGV. CDR3 length: 17 residues. V lost 6 bases to trimming and J lost 5 bases; unmatched junction nucleotides: 14. The CDR3 DNA reads as TGTGCCAGCAGTCGAATGGGGTTTTGGACAGGGGAAAACATTCAGTACTTC. This translates into CASSRMGFWTGENIQYF.

The rearrangement uses TRBV20-1 and TRBJ1-5, with D unclear. With 0 bases removed from V and 6 bases from J, the gap between germline ends came to 12 bases. The V gene's germline CDR1 is DFQATT and CDR2 SNEGSKA (reference sequence). This CDR3 comprises 14 residues. Here the CDR3 DNA reads TGCAGTGCTAGAGAGACTTACTGGAGTCAGCCCCAGCATTTT. Translation: CSARETYWSQPQHF.

The chain uses TRBV11-1 and TRBJ2-2; D is ambiguous. Germline assignment: CDR1 SGHAT and CDR2 FQDESV (reference sequence). The CDR3 loop spans 12 amino acids. Trimming removed 5 bases at V and 7 bases at J, with 8 bases between. This CDR3 is CASSGDYGELFF. The CDR3 DNA is TGTGCCAGCAGCGGAGATTACGGGGAGCTGTTTTTT. Full variable domain (remainder filled in from reference TRBV11-1 and TRBJ2-2): EAEVAQSPRYKITEKSQAVAFWCDPISGHATLYWYRQILGQGPELLVQFQDESVVDDSQLPKDRFSAERLKGVDSTLKIQPAELGDSAMYLCASSGDYGELFFGEGSRLTVL.